One and the same sample provided the 10 T cell receptor beta chains below, sequenced in a study of control samples from healthy donors and cancer patients. TCRdb keeps only in-frame clones here, not all; method: immunoSEQ multiplex PCR. The data hold roughly 130,000 clones, with approximately 94% observed a single time. The sequenced sample consisted of PBMCs. These receptors came from a man aged 45-60 years with head and neck cancer.

In its sample, this clone was seen once. The rearrangement uses TRBV30 and TRBJ2-5; D is unclear. Trimming cost V 3 bases and J 4 bases, with 9 bases left between them. The CDR3 has 12 residues. CDR1 GTSNPN and CDR2 SVGIG come from the germline V gene (reference sequence). The CDR3 DNA sequence: TGTGCCTGGAGGTTGGGCGGAGAGACCCAGTACTTC. It specifies CAWRLGGETQYF.

The chain links TRBV2 to TRBJ2-5; TRBD2 matches at 8 bases. CDR1 SNHLY and CDR2 FYNNEI come from the germline V gene. The CDR3 extends over 13 amino acids. V lost 9 bases, J lost 3 bases, and 6 bases stayed unmatched. CDR3 DNA sequence: TGTGCCAGTTCCCCGGGACTAGAAGAGACCCAGTACTTC. It encodes CASSPGLEETQYF.

The rearrangement links TRBV12-3 or TRBV12-4 to TRBJ1-6, with D possibly matching TRBD1 (5 bases). There are 13 residues in the CDR3. Trimming stripped 3 bases from V and 9 bases from J, with 9 bases between. For the CDR3, the DNA is TGTGCCAGCAGTTTGGGGCGAGGTTCACCCCTCCACTTT. Translation: CASSLGRGSPLHF.

The chain couples TRBV5-4 to TRBJ2-3; 9 positions match TRBD1. CDR3 size: 14 residues. Germline CDR1 SGHNT, CDR2 YYREEE (reference sequence). V lost 2 bases, J lost 8 bases, and 6 bases stayed unmatched. The CDR3 spells CASSFGTGMSTQYF. CDR3 DNA: TGTGCCAGCAGCTTTGGGACAGGGATGTCTACGCAGTATTTT.

This clone has a single count. CDR3 amino acids: CASSLAKAFPDSYEQYF. CDR3 coding DNA: TGCGCCAGCAGCTTGGCCAAGGCCTTTCCGGACAGCTACGAGCAGTACTTC. This chain joins TRBV5-1 and TRBJ2-7, with a possible D match to TRBD1 (6 bases). Trimming shortened V by 0 bases and J by 3 bases, and 19 bases separated the two germline ends. Looked up from germline, CDR1 is SGHRS and CDR2 is YFSETQ. The CDR3 runs 17 residues.

The J gene is TRBJ2-5, the V gene TRBV18; maybe TRBD1 (5 bases). The CDR3 extends over 12 amino acids. Germline CDR1 reads KGHSH; CDR2 reads LQKENI. Deletions cut 4 bases from V and 5 bases from J, with 8 bases between. The CDR3 DNA reads as TGTGCCAGCTCACACAACAGGGAGACCCAGTACTTC. It yields the protein CASSHNRETQYF.

The J gene is TRBJ2-7, the V gene TRBV27; weak D call: TRBD1 (6 bases). This CDR3 spans 16 amino acids. V dropped 0 bases and J dropped 3 bases, with 15 bases sitting between them. Germline V gene lookup returns CDR1 MNHEY and CDR2 SMNVEV (reference sequence). Here the CDR3 reads CASSLSGAGKGYEQYF. For the CDR3, the DNA is TGTGCCAGCAGTTTATCGGGGGCAGGGAAAGGCTACGAGCAGTACTTC.

The V call is TRBV12-3 or TRBV12-4, the J call TRBJ1-2; no clear D. V lost 5 bases to trimming and J lost 0 bases, with 7 bases between them. The CDR3 extends over 13 amino acids. The chain's CDR3 is CASSIQANYGYTF. Here the CDR3 DNA reads TGTGCCAGCAGTATCCAAGCTAACTATGGCTACACCTTC.

This chain connects TRBV5-1 to TRBJ2-3; 11 positions match TRBD2. The CDR3 runs to 15 residues. CDR1 is SGHRS, CDR2 YFSETQ, per germline. V dropped 2 bases and J dropped 3; count of bases not matched to a gene: 2. CDR3 coding DNA: TGCGCCAGCAGCTTTAGCGGGGGGGATACAGATACGCAGTATTTT. Translating gives CASSFSGGDTDTQYF.

V gene TRBV5-1 combines with J gene TRBJ2-3; 9 nucleotides line up with TRBD2. Germline trimming cut 4 bases from V and 2 bases from J; bases unmatched to any gene: 8. CDR1 SGHRS and CDR2 YFSETQ come from the germline V gene. CDR3 length: 16 amino acids. CDR3 region: CASSHLAGVNTDTQYF. The CDR3 DNA follows: TGCGCCAGCAGCCATTTAGCGGGGGTGAACACAGATACGCAGTATTTT.